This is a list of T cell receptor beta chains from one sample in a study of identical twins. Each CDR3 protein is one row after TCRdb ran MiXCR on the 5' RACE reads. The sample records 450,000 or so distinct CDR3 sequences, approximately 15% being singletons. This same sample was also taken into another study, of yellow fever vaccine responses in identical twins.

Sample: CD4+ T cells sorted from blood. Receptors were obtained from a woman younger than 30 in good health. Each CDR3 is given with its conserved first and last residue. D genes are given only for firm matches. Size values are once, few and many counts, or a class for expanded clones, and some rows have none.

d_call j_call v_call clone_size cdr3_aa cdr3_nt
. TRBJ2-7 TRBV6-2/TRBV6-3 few CASSRGRGTEEYF TGTGCCAGCAGCCGTGGTCGAGGTACAGAAGAGTACTTC
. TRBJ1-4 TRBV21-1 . CASSRLNEKLFF TGTGCCAGCAGCCGCCTAAATGAAAAACTGTTTTTT
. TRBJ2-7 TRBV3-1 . CASSQGVSSMHEQYF TGTGCCAGCAGCCAAGGGGTTAGTAGTATGCACGAGCAGTACTTC
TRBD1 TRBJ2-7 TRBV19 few CASSHPGQNLGEQYF TGTGCCAGTAGTCACCCGGGACAGAACCTAGGGGAGCAGTACTTC
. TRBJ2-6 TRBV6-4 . CASTVNAGANVLTF TGTGCCAGCACCGTTAATGCCGGGGCCAACGTCCTGACTTTC
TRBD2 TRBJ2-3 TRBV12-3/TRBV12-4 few CASSRSGGGSDTQYF TGTGCCAGCAGCAGAAGCGGGGGAGGCTCAGATACGCAGTATTTT
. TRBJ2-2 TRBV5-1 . CASSSTTTGTPPNTGELFF TGCGCCAGCAGCTCTACTACCACCGGGACCCCGCCGAACACCGGGGAGCTGTTTTTT
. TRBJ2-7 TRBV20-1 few CSALRGDYEQYF TGCAGTGCTCTAAGAGGGGACTACGAGCAGTACTTC
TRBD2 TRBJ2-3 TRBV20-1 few CSASLAGSTDTQYF TGCAGTGCTTCACTAGCGGGAAGCACAGATACGCAGTATTTT
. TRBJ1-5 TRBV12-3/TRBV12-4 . CASSLWGGSNQPQHF TGTGCCAGCAGTTTATGGGGGGGCAGCAATCAGCCCCAGCATTTT
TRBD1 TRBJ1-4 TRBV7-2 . CASSLFGEGQRYEKLFF TGTGCCAGCAGCTTATTCGGCGAGGGACAGCGCTATGAAAAACTGTTTTTT
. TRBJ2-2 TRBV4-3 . CASSGQLDTGELFF TGCGCCAGCTCCGGACAGTTAGACACCGGGGAGCTGTTTTTT
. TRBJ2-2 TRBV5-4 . CASSFGQGGPGELFF TGTGCCAGCAGCTTTGGGCAAGGAGGCCCCGGGGAGCTGTTTTTT
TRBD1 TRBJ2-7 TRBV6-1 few CASIERDRRLSDEQYF TGTGCCAGCATCGAAAGGGACAGGAGGCTGTCGGACGAGCAGTACTTC
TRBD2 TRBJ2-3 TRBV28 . CASSQRAGGPDTQYF TGTGCCAGCAGTCAGAGGGCGGGAGGGCCAGATACGCAGTATTTT
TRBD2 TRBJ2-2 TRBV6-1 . CASIPSGRGNTGELFF TGTGCCAGCATTCCTAGCGGGAGAGGGAACACCGGGGAGCTGTTTTTT
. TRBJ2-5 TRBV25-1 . CASSADRVRGETQYF TGTGCCAGCAGTGCGGATAGGGTTAGGGGTGAGACCCAGTACTTC
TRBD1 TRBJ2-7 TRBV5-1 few CASRSGQGPYEQYF TGCGCCAGCAGGTCGGGACAGGGCCCCTACGAGCAGTACTTC
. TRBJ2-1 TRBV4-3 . CASSQARAGVGNEQFF TGCGCCAGCAGCCAAGCCAGGGCAGGGGTAGGCAATGAGCAGTTCTTC
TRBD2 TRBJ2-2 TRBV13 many CASSLVAGGPRSGELFF TGTGCCAGCAGCCTTGTAGCGGGAGGGCCCCGTTCCGGGGAGCTGTTTTTT
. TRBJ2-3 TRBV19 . CASSIEVRTDTQYF TGTGCCAGTAGTATAGAGGTCCGCACAGATACGCAGTATTTT
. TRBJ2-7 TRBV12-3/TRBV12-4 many CASSLREDGYEQYF TGTGCCAGCAGTTTGAGGGAGGACGGCTACGAGCAGTACTTC